Below are 6 T cell receptor beta chains sequenced from a single sample in a study of graft-versus-host responses after intestinal transplantation. No antigens are known for them. Clones were read by immunoSEQ multiplex PCR, and TCRdb kept only the in-frame ones, dropping some. The data show 25,000 to 35,000 clones, roughly four fifths seen once. This specimen was unstimulated CD8+ T cells sorted from spleen or lymph node cells, taken before intestinal transplant. The receptors shown here come from a human donor who received an intestinal transplant.

CDR3 sequence: CASSEIWSGLLQPQHF. The CDR3 bases are TGTGCCAGCAGTGAAATATGGTCAGGGTTGCTTCAGCCCCAGCATTTT. The V gene is TRBV2, the J gene TRBJ1-5, with D tentatively TRBD1 (5 bases). The CDR3 is 16 residues long. Germline CDR1 reads SNHLY; CDR2 reads FYNNEI. Between the trimmed V and J ends, which lost 2 bases and 6 bases, there was a span of 17 bases.

V usage is TRBV7-9 and J usage is TRBJ2-7, with a possible D match to TRBD2 (5 bases). This CDR3 spans 14 amino acids. V was pared by 3 bases and J by 1 base, with 10 bases between. Germline loops: CDR1 SEHNR, CDR2 FQNEAQ (reference sequence). CDR3 residues: CASSFPGNSYEQYF. CDR3 in DNA: TGTGCCAGCAGCTTCCCCGGGAATTCCTACGAGCAGTACTTC. The variable domain in full, with the rest retrieved from reference TRBV7-9 and TRBJ2-7, is DTGVSQNPRHKITKRGQNVTFRCDPISEHNRLYWYRQTLGQGPEFLTYFQNEAQLEKSRLLSDRFSAERPKGSFSTLEIQRTEQGDSAMYLCASSFPGNSYEQYFGPGTRLTVT.

This clone was detected once. This rearrangement joins TRBV28 to TRBJ2-5; weak D call: TRBD2 (6 bases). The CDR3 has 16 amino acids. Deletions cut 5 bases from V and 4 bases from J, with 20 bases between. Looked up from germline, CDR1 is MDHEN and CDR2 is SYDVKM. The CDR3 loop is CASSTSPTSTRETQYF. The DNA of the CDR3 is TGTGCCAGCAGTACCTCACCAACTAGCACCCGAGAGACCCAGTACTTC.

The J gene is TRBJ1-4, the V gene TRBV27; D uncertain. Germline V gene lookup returns CDR1 MNHEY and CDR2 SMNVEV (reference sequence). This CDR3 region has 13 residues. V dropped 0 bases and J dropped 7 bases, with 6 bases sitting between them. CDR3 nucleotides: TGTGCCAGCAGTTTATCCCTCGGTGAAAAACTGTTTTTT. As protein: CASSLSLGEKLFF.

This clone was seen only once. The V and J genes are TRBV19 and TRBJ1-5; D is unresolved. V lost 5 bases, J lost 5 bases, and 10 bases lay in between. The CDR3 totals 13 residues. The germline V gene has CDR1 LNHDA and CDR2 SQIVND (reference sequence). The CDR3 sequence: CASSPRLDQPQHF. In nucleotides, the CDR3 is TGTGCCAGTAGTCCGAGGCTCGATCAGCCCCAGCATTTT.

The rearrangement joins TRBV6-5 to TRBJ2-7; the match to TRBD1 covers 11 bases. The CDR3 has 15 amino acids. Germline V gene lookup returns CDR1 MNHEY and CDR2 SVGAGI. V shed 8 bases and J 3 bases; nucleotides not matched to a gene: 9. CDR3 DNA: TGTGCCAGCGCCCCGGGACAGGGGGTTTTCTACGAGCAGTACTTC. Amino acid sequence: CASAPGQGVFYEQYF.